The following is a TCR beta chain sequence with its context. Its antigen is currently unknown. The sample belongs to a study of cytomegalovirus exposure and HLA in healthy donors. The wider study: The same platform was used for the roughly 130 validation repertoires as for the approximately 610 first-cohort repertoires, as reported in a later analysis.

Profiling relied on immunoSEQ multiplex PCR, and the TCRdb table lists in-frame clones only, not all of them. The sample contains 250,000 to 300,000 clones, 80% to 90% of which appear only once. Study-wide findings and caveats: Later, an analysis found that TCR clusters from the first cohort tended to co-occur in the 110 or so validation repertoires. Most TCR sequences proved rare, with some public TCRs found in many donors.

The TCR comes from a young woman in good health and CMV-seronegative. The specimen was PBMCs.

The CDR3 bases are TGTGCCATACAGGGCGGTAGCACAGATACGCAGTATTTT. It yields the protein CAIQGGSTDTQYF. V and J are TRBV10-3 and TRBJ2-3; D is possibly TRBD1 (6 bases). Trimming shortened V by 9 bases and J by 0 bases, and 10 bases separated the two germline ends. Per the germline V gene, CDR1 is ENHRY and CDR2 is SYGVKD. This CDR3 is built from 13 residues.